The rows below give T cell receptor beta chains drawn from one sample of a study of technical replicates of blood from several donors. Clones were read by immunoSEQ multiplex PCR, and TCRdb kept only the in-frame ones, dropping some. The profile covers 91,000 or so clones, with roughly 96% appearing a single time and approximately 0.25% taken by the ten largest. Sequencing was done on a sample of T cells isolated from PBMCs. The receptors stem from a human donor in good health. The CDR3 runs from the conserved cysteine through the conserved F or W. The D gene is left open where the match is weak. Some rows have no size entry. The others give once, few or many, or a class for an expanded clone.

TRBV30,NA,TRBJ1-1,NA,CAWKRLGGTEAFF,TGTGCCTGGAAGAGGCTAGGCGGGACTGAAGCTTTCTTT
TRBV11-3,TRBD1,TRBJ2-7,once,CASSLPGGVSYEQYF,TGTGCCAGCAGCTTACCAGGGGGAGTCTCCTACGAGCAGTACTTC
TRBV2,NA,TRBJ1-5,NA,CASRPNSGDQPQHF,TGTGCCAGCAGGCCAAACAGCGGGGATCAGCCCCAGCATTTT
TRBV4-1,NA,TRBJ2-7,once,CASSQDETSRSYEQYF,TGCGCCAGCAGCCAAGATGAGACGAGCCGGAGCTACGAGCAGTACTTC
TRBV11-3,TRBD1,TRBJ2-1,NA,CASSPRQGPYNEQFF,TGTGCCAGCAGCCCCCGACAGGGCCCCTACAATGAGCAGTTCTTC
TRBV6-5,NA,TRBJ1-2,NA,CASLDGQRSYTF,TGTGCCAGCCTGGACGGACAGCGAAGCTACACCTTC
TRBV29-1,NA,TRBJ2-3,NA,CSVEEGVPDTQYF,TGCAGCGTTGAGGAGGGAGTTCCAGATACGCAGTATTTT
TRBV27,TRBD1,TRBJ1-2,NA,CASSRQGSYGYTF,TGTGCCAGCTCGAGACAGGGAAGCTATGGCTACACCTTC
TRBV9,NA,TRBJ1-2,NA,CASSENKGYYIWGYTF,TGTGCCAGCAGTGAGAACAAGGGGTACTACATATGGGGCTACACCTTC
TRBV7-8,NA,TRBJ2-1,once,CASSWAEGGQPYNEQFF,TGTGCCAGCAGCTGGGCGGAGGGGGGACAGCCTTACAATGAGCAGTTCTTC
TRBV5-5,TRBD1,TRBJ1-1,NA,CASSWYRGRIEAFF,TGTGCCAGCAGCTGGTACAGGGGACGAATTGAAGCTTTCTTT
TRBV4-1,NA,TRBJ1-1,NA,CASSQGPIQVNTEAFF,TGCGCCAGCAGCCAAGGACCTATACAGGTGAACACTGAAGCTTTCTTT
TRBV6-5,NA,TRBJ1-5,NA,CASSYLGGNQPQHF,TGTGCCAGCAGTTACTTAGGGGGTAATCAGCCCCAGCATTTT
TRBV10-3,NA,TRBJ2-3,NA,CAIRSISGFGGDTQYF,TGTGCCATCAGATCTATCAGCGGGTTCGGGGGAGATACGCAGTATTTT
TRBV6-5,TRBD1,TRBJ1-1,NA,CASSRTGAEAFF,TGTGCCAGCAGTCGGACAGGGGCTGAAGCTTTCTTT
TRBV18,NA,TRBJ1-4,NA,CASSPFATNEKLFF,TGTGCCAGCTCACCATTCGCAACTAATGAAAAACTGTTTTTT
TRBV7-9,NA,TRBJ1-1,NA,CASSLVRWGLETEAFF,TGTGCCAGCAGCTTAGTCAGGTGGGGGCTTGAGACTGAAGCTTTCTTT
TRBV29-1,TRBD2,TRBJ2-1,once,CSVVRLAGNEQFF,TGCAGCGTTGTAAGACTAGCTGGGAATGAGCAGTTCTTC
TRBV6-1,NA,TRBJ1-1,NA,CASSEAEREFILTEAFF,TGTGCCAGCAGTGAAGCGGAGAGGGAGTTTATTCTCACTGAAGCTTTCTTT
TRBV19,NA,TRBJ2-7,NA,CASTPHPGQTLYEQYF,TGTGCCAGTACCCCTCATCCTGGACAGACACTATACGAGCAGTACTTC
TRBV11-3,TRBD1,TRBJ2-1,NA,CASSLDRGSYNEQFF,TGTGCCAGCAGCCTTGACAGGGGATCCTACAATGAGCAGTTCTTC
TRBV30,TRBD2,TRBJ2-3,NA,CAWRRGSGGTDTQYF,TGTGCCTGGAGGAGAGGGAGCGGGGGGACAGATACGCAGTATTTT
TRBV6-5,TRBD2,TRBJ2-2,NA,CASSSGPAGGVGELFF,TGTGCCAGCAGTTCCGGACCAGCGGGAGGGGTCGGGGAGCTGTTTTTT
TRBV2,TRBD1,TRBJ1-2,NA,CASSDGTVYGYTF,TGTGCCAGCAGTGACGGGACAGTCTATGGCTACACCTTC
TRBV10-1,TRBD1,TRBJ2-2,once,CASSEPGQGRVGELFF,TGCGCCAGCAGTGAGCCGGGACAGGGGAGGGTCGGGGAGCTGTTTTTT
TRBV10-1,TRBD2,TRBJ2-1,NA,CASSDTRTSGTNEQFF,TGCGCCAGCAGTGATACAAGGACTAGCGGGACCAATGAGCAGTTCTTC
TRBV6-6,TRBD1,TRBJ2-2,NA,CASSPGTGGTGELFF,TGTGCCAGCAGCCCCGGGACAGGGGGGACCGGGGAGCTGTTTTTT
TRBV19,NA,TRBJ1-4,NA,CASKGGISTNEKLFF,TGTGCCAGTAAAGGAGGGATTTCAACTAATGAAAAACTGTTTTTT
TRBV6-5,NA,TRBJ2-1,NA,CASSPYRPGYNEQFF,TGTGCCAGCAGTCCCTACCGACCGGGTTACAATGAGCAGTTCTTC
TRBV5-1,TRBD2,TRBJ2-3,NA,CASSPGLGADTQYF,TGCGCCAGCAGCCCGGGACTAGGTGCAGATACGCAGTATTTT
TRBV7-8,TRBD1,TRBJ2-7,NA,CASSYGTVRAYEQYF,TGTGCCAGCAGCTATGGGACAGTCCGTGCCTACGAGCAGTACTTC
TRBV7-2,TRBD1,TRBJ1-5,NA,CASSDRGGQPQHF,TGTGCCAGCAGCGACAGGGGCGGACAGCCCCAGCATTTT
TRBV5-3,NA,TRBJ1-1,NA,CARTKKPDSLNTEAFF,TGTGCCAGGACGAAAAAGCCGGACAGCTTGAACACTGAAGCTTTCTTT
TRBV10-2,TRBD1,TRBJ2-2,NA,CACWDRANTGELFF,TGCGCCTGCTGGGACAGAGCGAACACCGGGGAGCTGTTTTTT
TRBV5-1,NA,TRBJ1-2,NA,CASSPSVTANYGYTF,TGCGCCAGCAGCCCCTCAGTAACCGCCAACTATGGCTACACCTTC
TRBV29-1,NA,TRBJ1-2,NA,CSVEPPYGYTF,TGCAGCGTTGAACCTCCCTATGGCTACACCTTC
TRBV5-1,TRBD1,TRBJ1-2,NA,CASSLGGQPTTLYTF,TGCGCCAGCAGCTTGGGGGGACAGCCAACCACCCTCTACACCTTC
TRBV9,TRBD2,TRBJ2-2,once,CASSAWGSGRNTGELFF,TGTGCCAGCAGCGCCTGGGGTAGCGGGAGAAACACCGGGGAGCTGTTTTTT
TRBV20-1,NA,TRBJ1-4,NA,CSATDREKLFF,TGCAGTGCGACCGACAGAGAAAAACTGTTTTTT
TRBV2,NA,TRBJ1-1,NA,CASRYRGTEAFF,TGTGCCAGCAGGTATCGGGGCACTGAAGCTTTCTTT
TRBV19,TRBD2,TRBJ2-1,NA,CASSYLTSGTYNEQFF,TGTGCCAGTAGTTATCTGACTAGCGGGACTTACAATGAGCAGTTCTTC